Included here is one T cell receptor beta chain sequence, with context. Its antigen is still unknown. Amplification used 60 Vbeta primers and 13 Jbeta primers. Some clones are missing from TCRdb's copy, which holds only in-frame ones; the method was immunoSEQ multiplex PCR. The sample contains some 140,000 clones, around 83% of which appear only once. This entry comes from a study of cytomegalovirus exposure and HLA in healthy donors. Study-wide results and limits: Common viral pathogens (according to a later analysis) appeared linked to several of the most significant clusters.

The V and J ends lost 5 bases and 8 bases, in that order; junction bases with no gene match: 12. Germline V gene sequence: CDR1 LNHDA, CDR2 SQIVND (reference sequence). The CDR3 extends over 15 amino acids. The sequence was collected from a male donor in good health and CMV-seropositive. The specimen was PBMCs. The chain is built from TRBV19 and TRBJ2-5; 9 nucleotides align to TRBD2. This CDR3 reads CASSRRREGRDTQYF. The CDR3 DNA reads TGTGCCAGTAGTCGGAGGCGGGAGGGGAGAGACACCCAGTACTTC. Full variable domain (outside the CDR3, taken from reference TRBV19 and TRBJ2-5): DGGITQSPKYLFRKEGQNVTLSCEQNLNHDAMYWYRQDPGQGLRLIYYSQIVNDFQKGDIAEGYSVSREKKESFPLTVTSAQKNPTAFYLCASSRRREGRDTQYFGPGTRLLVL.